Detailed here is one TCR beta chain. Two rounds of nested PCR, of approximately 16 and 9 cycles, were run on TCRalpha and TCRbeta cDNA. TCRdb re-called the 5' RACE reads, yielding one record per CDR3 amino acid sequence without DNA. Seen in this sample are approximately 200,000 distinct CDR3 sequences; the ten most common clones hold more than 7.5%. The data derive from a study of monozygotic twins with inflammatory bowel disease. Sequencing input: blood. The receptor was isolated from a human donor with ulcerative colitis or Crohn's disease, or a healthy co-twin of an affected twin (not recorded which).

The CDR3 loop is CSARSLLPADTQYF. The chain employs TRBV20-1 and TRBJ2-3. Per germline, CDR1 DFQATT and CDR2 SNEGSKA (reference sequence). The CDR3 is 14 residues long.